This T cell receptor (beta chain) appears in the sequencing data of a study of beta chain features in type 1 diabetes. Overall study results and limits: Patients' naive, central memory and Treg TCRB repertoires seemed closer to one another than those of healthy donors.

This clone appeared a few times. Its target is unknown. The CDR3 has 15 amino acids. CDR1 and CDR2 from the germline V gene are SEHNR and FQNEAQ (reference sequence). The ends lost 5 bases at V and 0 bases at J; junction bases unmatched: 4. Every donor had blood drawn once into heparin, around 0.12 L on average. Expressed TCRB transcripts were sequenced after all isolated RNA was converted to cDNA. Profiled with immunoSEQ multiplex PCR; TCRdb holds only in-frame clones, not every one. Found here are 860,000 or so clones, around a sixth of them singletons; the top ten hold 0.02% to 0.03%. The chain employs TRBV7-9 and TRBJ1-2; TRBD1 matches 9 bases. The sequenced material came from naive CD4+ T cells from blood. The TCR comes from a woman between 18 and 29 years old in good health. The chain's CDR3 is CASSQTGGANYGYTF. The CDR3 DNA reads TGTGCCAGCAGCCAGACAGGGGGAGCTAACTATGGCTACACCTTC.